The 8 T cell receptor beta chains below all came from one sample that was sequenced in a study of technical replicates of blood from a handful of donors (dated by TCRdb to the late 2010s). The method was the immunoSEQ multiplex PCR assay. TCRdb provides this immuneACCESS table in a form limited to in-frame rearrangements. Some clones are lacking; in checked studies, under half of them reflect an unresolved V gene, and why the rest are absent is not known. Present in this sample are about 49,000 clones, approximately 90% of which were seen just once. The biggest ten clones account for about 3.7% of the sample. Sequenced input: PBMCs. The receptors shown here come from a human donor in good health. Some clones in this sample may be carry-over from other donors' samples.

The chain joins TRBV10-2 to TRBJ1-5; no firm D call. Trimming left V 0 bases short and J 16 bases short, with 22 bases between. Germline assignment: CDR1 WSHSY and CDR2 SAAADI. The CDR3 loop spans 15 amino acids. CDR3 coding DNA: TGCGCCAGCAGTGAGTCGTACGTTGAAGGGAGTTCCCTCCATTTT. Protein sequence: CASSESYVEGSSLHF.

CDR3 in DNA: TGTGCCAGCAGCAAAACTCCACGGACTAGCGGGAGAGGTTTCCAGGAGCAGTACTTC. The encoded protein is CASSKTPRTSGRGFQEQYF. V is TRBV21-1 and J is TRBJ2-7; TRBD2 reflects the table's D call only, with no check against the DNA. TRBV21-1 is a pseudogene locus. The length of the CDR3 is 19 residues.

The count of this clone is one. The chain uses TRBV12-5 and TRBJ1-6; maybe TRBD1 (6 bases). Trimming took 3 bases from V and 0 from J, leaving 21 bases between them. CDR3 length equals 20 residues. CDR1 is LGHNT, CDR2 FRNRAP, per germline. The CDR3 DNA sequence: TGTGCTAGTGGTTTAGGGCCCGGGGACATCCTGAGCTCCTATAATTCACCCCTCCACTTT. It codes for CASGLGPGDILSSYNSPLHF.

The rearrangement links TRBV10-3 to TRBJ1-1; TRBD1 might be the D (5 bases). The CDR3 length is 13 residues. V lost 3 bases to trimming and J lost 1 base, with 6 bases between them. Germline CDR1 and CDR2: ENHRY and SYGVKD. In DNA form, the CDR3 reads TGTGCCATCAGTGAACAGGAGAACACTGAAGCTTTCTTT. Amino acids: CAISEQENTEAFF.

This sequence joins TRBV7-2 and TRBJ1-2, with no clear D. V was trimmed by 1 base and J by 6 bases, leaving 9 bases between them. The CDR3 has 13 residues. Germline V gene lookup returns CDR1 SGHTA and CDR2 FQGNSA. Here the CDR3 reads CASSLGPGDGYTF. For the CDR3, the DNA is TGTGCCAGCAGCTTAGGGCCAGGTGATGGCTACACCTTC.

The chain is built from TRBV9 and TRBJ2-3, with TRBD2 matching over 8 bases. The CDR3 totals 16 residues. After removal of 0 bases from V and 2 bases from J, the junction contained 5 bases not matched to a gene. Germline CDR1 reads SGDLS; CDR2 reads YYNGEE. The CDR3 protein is CASSVASGSPTDTQYF. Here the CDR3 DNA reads TGTGCCAGCAGCGTAGCCAGCGGGAGCCCCACAGATACGCAGTATTTT.

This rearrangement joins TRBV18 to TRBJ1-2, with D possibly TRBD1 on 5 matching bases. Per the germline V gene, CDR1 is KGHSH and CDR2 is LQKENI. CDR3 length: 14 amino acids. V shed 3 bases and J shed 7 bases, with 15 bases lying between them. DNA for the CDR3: TGTGCCAGCTCACCTACGGCGGGGACCATTGGCTACACCTTC. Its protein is CASSPTAGTIGYTF.

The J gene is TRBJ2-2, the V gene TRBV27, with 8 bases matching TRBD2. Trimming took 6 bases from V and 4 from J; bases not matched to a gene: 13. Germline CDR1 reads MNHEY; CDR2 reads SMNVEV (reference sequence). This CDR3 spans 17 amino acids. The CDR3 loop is CASSRLPGGQGTGELFF. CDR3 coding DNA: TGTGCCAGCAGCCGGCTGCCGGGGGGGCAAGGCACCGGGGAGCTGTTTTTT.